The rows below give T cell receptor beta chains drawn from one sample of a study of cytomegalovirus exposure and HLA in healthy donors. Using immunoSEQ multiplex PCR, the repertoire was profiled, and TCRdb retains in-frame clones only, with some absent. Among 150,000 to 200,000 clones listed, 75% to 90% were seen once. Sequencing was done on a sample of PBMCs. All receptors derive from a male donor in good health and CMV-seropositive. Both conserved end residues are part of each CDR3. A D gene is named only where the DNA matches it firmly. Clone size is not always given. Where it is, it says once, few, many or a class for expanded clones.

>TRBV4-2|NA|TRBJ2-5|once
TGTGCCAGCAGCCAAGATCCCAGAAGGGGCCAAGAGACCCAGTACTTC
CASSQDPRRGQETQYF
>TRBV7-9|NA|TRBJ1-2|NA
TGTGCCAGCAGCTTAATCGGGGGGTTCTCTGGCTACACCTTC
CASSLIGGFSGYTF
>TRBV18|TRBD1|TRBJ2-2|NA
TGTGCCAGCTCACCACTCGGACAGGGGGCGCGAGGCACCGGGGAGCTGTTTTTT
CASSPLGQGARGTGELFF
>TRBV4-1|NA|TRBJ2-3|NA
TGCGCCAGCAGCCAGGACCAGGGGACAGATACGCAGTATTTT
CASSQDQGTDTQYF
>TRBV9|TRBD1|TRBJ1-4|NA
TGTGCCAGCAGCGTAAACAAACAGGGGACTGAAAAACTGTTTTTT
CASSVNKQGTEKLFF
>TRBV21-1|NA|TRBJ2-3|NA
TGTGCCAGCGGCCTTTTGGGCGGGGCCGACACAGATACGCAGTATTTT
CASGLLGGADTDTQYF
>TRBV5-4|NA|TRBJ2-6|NA
TGTGCCAGCAGCCCCCGTACTGGGGCCAACGTCCTGACTTTC
CASSPRTGANVLTF
>TRBV7-9|NA|TRBJ1-4|once
TGTGCCACCGAGCCGGGGGAGGAAAAACTGTTTTTT
CATEPGEEKLFF
>TRBV10-3|NA|TRBJ2-5|NA
TGTGCCATCAGTGATCCACAAGAGACCCAGTACTTC
CAISDPQETQYF
>TRBV18|NA|TRBJ2-1|few
TGTGCCAGCTCACCACCGGTCGATGTAGTGCAGTTCTTC
CASSPPVDVVQFF
>TRBV19|TRBD1|TRBJ1-5|NA
TGTGCCAGTAGTTTCTACAGGGGAATGGATCAGCCCCAGCATTTT
CASSFYRGMDQPQHF
>TRBV7-6|NA|TRBJ1-5|NA
TGTGCCAGCAGCTTAGCAGGGAGACTGCCCCAGCATTTT
CASSLAGRLPQHF
>TRBV30|TRBD1|TRBJ2-7|NA
TGTGCCTGGAGTGTCGGACAGGGGTTGGCCTACGAGCAGTACTTC
CAWSVGQGLAYEQYF
>TRBV30|NA|TRBJ2-1|NA
TGTGCCTGGAGTAATTGGGAGAATGAGCAGTTCTTC
CAWSNWENEQFF
>TRBV5-1|TRBD2|TRBJ2-5|NA
TGCGCCAGCAGCGCCGGGCTAGCGGGAGAAGAGACCCAGTACTTC
CASSAGLAGEETQYF
>TRBV5-5|NA|TRBJ2-7|few
TGTGCCAGCAGTTTACGACAGGCGAGGGGGGAGCAGTACTTC
CASSLRQARGEQYF
>TRBV9|TRBD1|TRBJ2-7|NA
TGTGCCAGCAGCGTAGCTGGGACAGGGGTCGGCGAGCAGTACTTC
CASSVAGTGVGEQYF
>TRBV6-5|NA|TRBJ1-4|NA
TGTGCCACCCGGTCTGTACTCGAAAAACTGTTTTTT
CATRSVLEKLFF
>TRBV5-5|TRBD1|TRBJ2-7|NA
TGTGCCAGCAGCTTGGACACAGGGGTCAGCTCCTACGAGCAGTACTTC
CASSLDTGVSSYEQYF
>TRBV10-3|TRBD1|TRBJ1-5|NA
TGTGCCATCAGTGAGTCTGTAGGGACAGGGCCTAATCAGCCCCAGCATTTT
CAISESVGTGPNQPQHF
>TRBV6-6|NA|TRBJ2-7|NA
TGTGCCAGCAGTTCCCAGACAGTGATCGAGCAGTACTTC
CASSSQTVIEQYF
>TRBV19|TRBD1|TRBJ1-2|NA
TGTGCCAGTACTTCCGGGGACAGGTTTTCTTATGGCTACACCTTC
CASTSGDRFSYGYTF
>TRBV11-2|NA|TRBJ1-1|NA
TGTGCCAGCAGCTTTCTCGGGGGGAACACTGAAGCTTTCTTT
CASSFLGGNTEAFF
>TRBV19|NA|TRBJ1-1|NA
TGTGCCAGTAAGGGACCCCGCGGGGGACCGGAGGGAGCTTTCTTT
CASKGPRGGPEGAFF
>TRBV6-1|TRBD1|TRBJ2-1|once
TGTGCCAGCAGTGTTATCGGGACAGGAGGCGCAGAGCAGTTCTTC
CASSVIGTGGAEQFF
>TRBV5-1|TRBD1|TRBJ1-2|few
TGCGCCAGCAGCTTGGGGGCCCGGGGACAGGGGAGCAGCTACACCTTC
CASSLGARGQGSSYTF
>TRBV18|NA|TRBJ1-4|NA
TGTGCCAGCTCACCAGGGCAGGGAGGAGGTGAAAAACTGTTTTTT
CASSPGQGGGEKLFF
>TRBV4-1|TRBD1|TRBJ1-4|NA
TGCGCCAGCAGCCAAGTTCCAGGGCAGGGGGCGGGAAAACTGTTTTTT
CASSQVPGQGAGKLFF
>TRBV5-4|NA|TRBJ1-2|NA
TGTGCCAGCACCCCGACGGGGATGTCTCTCGGTGGCTACACCTTC
CASTPTGMSLGGYTF
>TRBV5-1|TRBD1|TRBJ2-7|NA
TGCGCCAGCAGTCGGACAGGGGGCAACGAGCAGTACTTC
CASSRTGGNEQYF
>TRBV7-2|TRBD1|TRBJ2-1|NA
TGTGCCAGCAGCGAGGGGACAGGGAACTACAATGAGCAGTTCTTC
CASSEGTGNYNEQFF
>TRBV7-8|NA|TRBJ1-4|NA
TGTGCCAGCCGGTTAGGGGCGACCAGGGGTAATGAAAAACTGTTTTTT
CASRLGATRGNEKLFF
>TRBV9|TRBD2|TRBJ2-3|NA
TGTGCCAGCACCGGAGCGGGAGTTCCAGATACGCAGTATTTT
CASTGAGVPDTQYF
>TRBV28|NA|TRBJ1-2|NA
TGTGCCAGCACCATGGACAGAGACTATGGCTACACCTTC
CASTMDRDYGYTF